Shown below are 14 T cell receptor beta chains from a single sample sequenced in a study of T cell repertoires in cytomegalovirus infection (dated by TCRdb to the late 2010s). The sequencing machine was an Illumina HiSeq 1500. The public reads were reanalyzed by TCRdb: fastp trimming at Q25, MiXCR alignment, in-frame beta chains only. Each CDR3 protein gets just one entry, which takes the most common genes and DNA from the rows behind it. Within this sample are roughly 51,000 distinct CDR3 sequences, with around 18% of them counted one time only. Around a quarter of the sample goes to the ten largest clones. No antigen has been identified for these receptors. Taken with the paper, the label for treatment or condition translates to: in vitro stimulation with specific CMV peptide epitopes to enrich CMV-specific T cells. The sample in question was CD8+ T cells from cultured PBMCs, obtained from culture after CMV antigen stimulation. Every receptor here comes from a human donor in good health (CMV status not recorded). Some clones in this sample may be carry-over from other donors' samples.

The sample holds many counts of this clonotype. The rearrangement joins TRBV7-8 to TRBJ2-5; 9 bases match TRBD2. Germline V gene lookup returns CDR1 SGHVS and CDR2 FQNEAQ. The V and J ends lost 5 bases and 1 base, in that order; junction bases with no gene match: 11. The CDR3 runs 17 residues. CDR3 sequence: CASSLVASGMSQETQYF. In DNA, the CDR3 is TGTGCCAGCAGCCTAGTGGCTAGCGGGATGTCCCAAGAGACCCAGTACTTC.

This clonotype was observed a few times. The rearrangement joins TRBV27 to TRBJ1-4; 8 nucleotides align to TRBD1. V trimming: 4 bases; J trimming: 8 bases; junction bases outside the gene matches: 15. The germline gives CDR1 MNHEY, CDR2 SMNVEV (reference sequence). This CDR3 spans 17 amino acids. CDR3 nucleotides: TGTGCCAGCAGTTCTTACCTCCAGGACAGGGTTAGGGAAAAACTGTTTTTT. Residues: CASSSYLQDRVREKLFF.

CDR3 in DNA: TGTGCCAGCAGCCCGAAGGGGCGGATCCAAGAGACCCAGTACTTC. Its translation is CASSPKGRIQETQYF. The chain recombines TRBV7-2 with TRBJ2-5; D might be TRBD1 (5 bases). The CDR3 spans 15 residues. Germline lookup yields CDR1 SGHTA and CDR2 FQGNSA. The V end was cut by 5 bases, the J end by 1 base, with 14 bases between.

The J gene is TRBJ2-1, the V gene TRBV7-9, with D possibly being TRBD2 (6 bases). Germline CDR1 reads SEHNR; CDR2 reads FQNEAQ (reference sequence). Trimming stripped 0 bases from V and 4 bases from J, with 10 bases between. This CDR3 region has 15 residues. The CDR3 region is CASSLAQGLYNEQFF. For the CDR3, the DNA is TGTGCCAGCAGCTTAGCCCAAGGACTATACAATGAGCAGTTCTTC.

This clonotype occurred a few times. CDR3 coding DNA: TGTGCCAGCAGCTTATTGTCTCTAACAGGCCAAGCTTTCTTT. Encoded protein: CASSLLSLTGQAFF. This chain uses TRBV7-9 with TRBJ1-1; D is possibly TRBD1 (5 bases). The CDR3 totals 14 residues. Trimming left V 2 bases short and J 9 bases short, with 16 bases between. Germline V gives CDR1 SEHNR, CDR2 FQNEAQ (reference sequence).

Many counts were recorded for this clonotype. The chain combines TRBV27 with TRBJ2-3, with 8 bases lining up with TRBD2. Germline V lookup: CDR1 MNHEY, CDR2 SMNVEV (reference sequence). This CDR3 comprises 16 residues. V was pared by 6 bases and J by 3 bases, with 11 bases of the junction left unmatched. The CDR3 nucleotides read TGTGCCAGCAGATTGGAGGCGGGAGGTAGAACAGATACGCAGTATTTT. Its protein is CASRLEAGGRTDTQYF.

The chain combines TRBV7-2 with TRBJ1-2, with D unclear. The CDR3 sequence is 16 residues long. The ends were cut back, 5 bases at V and 6 bases at J, with 22 bases in the middle. The germline V gene encodes CDR1 SGHTA and CDR2 FQGNSA. The CDR3 region has the DNA TGTGCCAGCAGCCACCCACATGAACCCCGAATTAATGGCTACACCTTC. Its translation is CASSHPHEPRINGYTF.

This clonotype was counted between two and nine times. The chain couples TRBV15 to TRBJ2-1; 7 bases are a match to TRBD1. The germline V gene has CDR1 LNHNV and CDR2 YYDKDF (reference sequence). This CDR3 has 14 amino acids. V gave up 4 bases and J gave up 7 bases; unmatched junction bases: 7. CDR3 nucleotide sequence: TGTGCCACCAGCAAAATCACAGGGGTAAATGAGCAGTTCTTC. It is translated as CATSKITGVNEQFF.

Many counts were recorded for this clonotype. V is TRBV20-1 and J is TRBJ2-7; D may be TRBD1 or TRBD2 (6 bases each). The V gene lost 6 bases and the J gene lost 0 bases, with 12 bases spanning the gap. The CDR3 covers 13 residues. The V gene's germline CDR1 is DFQATT and CDR2 SNEGSKA (reference sequence). For the CDR3, the DNA is TGCAGTGCCCGAGAGGGGGGCTCCTACGAGCAGTACTTC. It yields the protein CSAREGGSYEQYF.

A few counts support this clonotype. J is TRBJ2-7 and V is TRBV20-1; D might be TRBD1 (8 bases). The CDR3 runs 18 residues. The V gene lost 1 base and the J gene lost 3 bases, with 25 bases spanning the gap. Germline assignment: CDR1 DFQATT and CDR2 SNEGSKA (reference sequence). This chain's CDR3 is CSARVKGGQGGRYYEQYF. In DNA, the CDR3 is TGCAGTGCTAGAGTTAAGGGAGGACAGGGAGGGAGGTACTACGAGCAGTACTTC.

This clonotype was seen a few times. The chain recombines TRBV20-1 with TRBJ2-7, with 13 bases that match TRBD2. The CDR3 contains 14 residues. Germline V CDR1 and CDR2: DFQATT, SNEGSKA (reference sequence). V was clipped by 1 base and J by 4 bases; unmatched bases: 1. CDR3 bases: TGCAGTGCTAGAGGGGGACTAGCGGGATACGAGCAGTACTTC. Translation gives CSARGGLAGYEQYF.

This clonotype showed up many times. CDR3 sequence: CATLSGRGQAGELFF. The CDR3 nucleotides are TGTGCCACCCTGAGCGGCAGGGGGCAGGCCGGGGAGCTGTTTTTT. V is TRBV24-1 and J is TRBJ2-2; 8 bases fit TRBD1. The germline V gene encodes CDR1 KGHDR and CDR2 SFDVKD. The CDR3 sequence is 15 residues long. With V trimmed by 9 bases and J by 6 bases, 11 bases remained unmatched.

This chain connects TRBV25-1 to TRBJ1-1; D is possibly TRBD1 (6 bases). There are 13 residues in the CDR3. The V and J ends lost 7 bases and 7 bases respectively, with 16 bases between them. Germline loops: CDR1 MGHDK, CDR2 SYGVNS. CDR3 residues: CASTLGDTYEAFF. CDR3 DNA sequence: TGTGCCAGCACACTGGGGGACACTTATGAAGCTTTCTTT. The whole variable domain, filled in from reference TRBV25-1 and TRBJ1-1, reads EADIYQTPRYLVIGTGKKITLECSQTMGHDKMYWYQQDPGMELHLIHYSYGVNSTEKGDLSSESTVSRIRTEHFPLTLESARPSHTSQYLCASTLGDTYEAFFGQGTRLTVV.

This clonotype was observed a handful of times. The chain couples TRBV7-6 to TRBJ2-1, with TRBD2 as a possible D gene (6 bases). Germline CDR1 SGHVS, CDR2 FNYEAQ. V was cut by 1 base and J by 7 bases, with 20 bases left in between. The CDR3 length is 17 residues. The CDR3 sequence is CASSLEVAAIPRNEQFF. In nucleotides, the CDR3 is TGTGCCAGCAGCTTAGAAGTAGCGGCAATCCCGCGGAATGAGCAGTTCTTC.